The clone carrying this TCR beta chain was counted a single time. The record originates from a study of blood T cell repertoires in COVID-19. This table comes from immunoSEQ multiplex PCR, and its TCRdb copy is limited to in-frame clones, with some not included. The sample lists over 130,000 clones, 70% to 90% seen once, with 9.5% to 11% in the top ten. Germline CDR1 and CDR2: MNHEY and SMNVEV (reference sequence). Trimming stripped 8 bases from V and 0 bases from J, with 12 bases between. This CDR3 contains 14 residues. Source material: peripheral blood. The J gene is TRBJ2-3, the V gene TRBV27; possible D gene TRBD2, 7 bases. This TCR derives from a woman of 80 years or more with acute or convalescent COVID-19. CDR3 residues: CASRSGGSTDTQYF. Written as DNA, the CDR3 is TGTGCCAGCCGTTCGGGGGGCAGCACAGATACGCAGTATTTT.